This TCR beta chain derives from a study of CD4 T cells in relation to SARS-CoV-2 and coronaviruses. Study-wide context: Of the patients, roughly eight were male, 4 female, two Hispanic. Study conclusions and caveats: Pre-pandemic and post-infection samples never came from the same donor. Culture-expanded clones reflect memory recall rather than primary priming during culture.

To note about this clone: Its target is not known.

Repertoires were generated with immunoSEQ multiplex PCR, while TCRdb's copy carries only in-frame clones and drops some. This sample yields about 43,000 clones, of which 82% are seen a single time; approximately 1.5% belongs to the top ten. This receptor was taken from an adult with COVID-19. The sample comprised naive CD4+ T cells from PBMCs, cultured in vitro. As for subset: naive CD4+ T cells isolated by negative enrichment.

The CDR3 region is CASSRGVTGELFF. DNA of the CDR3: TGTGCCAGCAGCCGAGGAGTCACCGGGGAGCTGTTTTTT. The chain has TRBV3-1 (or the pseudogene TRBV3-2) and TRBJ2-2, with D uncertain. Germline CDR1 and CDR2: LGHDT and YNNKEL (reference sequence). The CDR3 has 13 residues. The V gene lost 4 bases and the J gene lost 4 bases, with 7 bases spanning the gap.